This T cell receptor (beta chain) was captured in a study of CD8 T cells in ankylosing spondylitis. Notes on the study in general: In ankylosing spondylitis patients, matched synovial fluid reportedly showed significant enrichment of disease-linked clones. Within ankylosing spondylitis blood, a TCR beta motif made up of several highly homologous variants appeared to be characteristic. Past studies reported some motif variants in reactive arthritis synovial fluid and blood.

The CDR3 contains 14 residues. V lost 5 bases to trimming and J lost 5 bases, with 12 bases between them. This clonotype was seen at least ten times. The antigen remains unidentified. TCR beta libraries were made by quantitative 5'-RACE with molecular barcodes. TCRdb passed the 5' RACE reads through MiXCR, listing each CDR3 protein once. Altogether hundreds of thousands of distinct CDR3 sequences are present, 12% being singletons, with the ten largest covering approximately 0.5%. The clonotype was recovered from a male donor with ankylosing spondylitis. The chain links TRBV12-3 or TRBV12-4 to TRBJ2-2; D gene unclear. The sample comprised blood, either unsorted or a sorted T cell fraction (not recorded which). The CDR3 nucleotides are TGTGCCAGCAGTATATCTTGGGATACCGGGGAGCTGTTTTTT. The encoded protein is CASSISWDTGELFF.